The rows below give T cell receptor beta chains drawn from one sample of a study of blood T cell repertoires in COVID-19. Clones were read by immunoSEQ multiplex PCR, and TCRdb kept only the in-frame ones, dropping some. Among 150,000 or so clones listed, about three quarters were seen once. The sequenced material came from peripheral blood. The receptors were gathered from a woman older than 75 with active or convalescent COVID-19. CDR3s include the opening cysteine and the closing phenylalanine or tryptophan. The D gene is left open where the match is weak.

TRBD1 TRBJ1-5 TRBV28 15 CASSIWTGSNQPQHF
. TRBJ1-4 TRBV7-9 14 CASSLAGGNEKLFF
TRBD1 TRBJ1-5 TRBV7-3 15 CASSLTGASNQPQHF
TRBD1 TRBJ1-1 TRBV11-2 14 CASSLFTGVAEAFF
TRBD1 TRBJ1-3 TRBV19 14 CASSAGGSGNTIYF
. TRBJ2-7 TRBV5-6 13 CASSLFRSYEQYF
TRBD1 TRBJ1-5 TRBV24-1 16 CATSDPAQGAGQPQHF
TRBD1 TRBJ1-1 TRBV12-3/TRBV12-4 13 CASSLRGRTEAFF
. TRBJ2-7 TRBV30 16 CAWSDYRTNLHYEQYF
TRBD1 TRBJ2-3 TRBV19 17 CASSPTTGTGGKDTQYF
TRBD2 TRBJ2-7 TRBV13 15 CASSWGSGETYEQYF
. TRBJ1-3 TRBV15 17 CATSRGGPQAGGNTIYF
TRBD2 TRBJ2-1 TRBV19 15 CASSIGVSSGGEQFF
. TRBJ2-2 TRBV5-1 15 CASSPGGWPTGELFF
. TRBJ1-4 TRBV19 16 CASSPLTILRDEKLFF
TRBD1 TRBJ2-1 TRBV2 14 CASSDGTAYNEQFF
. TRBJ2-2 TRBV5-1 15 CASSLAGGSAGELFF
. TRBJ1-3 TRBV4-1 17 CASSQEGASSSGNTIYF
. TRBJ1-3 TRBV19 15 CASSIGQSSGNTIYF
TRBD1 TRBJ2-3 TRBV2 16 CASSEEGAGIGDTQYF
. TRBJ1-5 TRBV30 14 CAWSSGQLNQPQHF
TRBD2 TRBJ2-3 TRBV5-4 15 CASSMRLAASDTQYF
TRBD1 TRBJ1-4 TRBV5-1 17 CASSSYTGTGLGEKLFF
TRBD2 TRBJ2-5 TRBV4-2 16 CASSPRVLAGEETQYF
TRBD1 TRBJ1-4 TRBV28 14 CASSTGTADEKLFF